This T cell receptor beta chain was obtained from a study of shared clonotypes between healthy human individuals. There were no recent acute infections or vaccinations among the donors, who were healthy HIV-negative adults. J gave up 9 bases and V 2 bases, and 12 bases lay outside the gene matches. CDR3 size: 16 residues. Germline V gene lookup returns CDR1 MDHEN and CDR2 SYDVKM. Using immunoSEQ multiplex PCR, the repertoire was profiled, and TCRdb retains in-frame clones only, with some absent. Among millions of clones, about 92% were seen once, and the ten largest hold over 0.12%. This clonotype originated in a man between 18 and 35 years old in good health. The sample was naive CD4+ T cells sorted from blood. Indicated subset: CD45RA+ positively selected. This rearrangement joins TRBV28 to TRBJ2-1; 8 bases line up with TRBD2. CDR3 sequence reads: CASSLLAGEPVGEQFF. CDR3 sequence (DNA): TGTGCCAGCAGTTTACTAGCGGGTGAGCCGGTTGGTGAGCAGTTCTTC.